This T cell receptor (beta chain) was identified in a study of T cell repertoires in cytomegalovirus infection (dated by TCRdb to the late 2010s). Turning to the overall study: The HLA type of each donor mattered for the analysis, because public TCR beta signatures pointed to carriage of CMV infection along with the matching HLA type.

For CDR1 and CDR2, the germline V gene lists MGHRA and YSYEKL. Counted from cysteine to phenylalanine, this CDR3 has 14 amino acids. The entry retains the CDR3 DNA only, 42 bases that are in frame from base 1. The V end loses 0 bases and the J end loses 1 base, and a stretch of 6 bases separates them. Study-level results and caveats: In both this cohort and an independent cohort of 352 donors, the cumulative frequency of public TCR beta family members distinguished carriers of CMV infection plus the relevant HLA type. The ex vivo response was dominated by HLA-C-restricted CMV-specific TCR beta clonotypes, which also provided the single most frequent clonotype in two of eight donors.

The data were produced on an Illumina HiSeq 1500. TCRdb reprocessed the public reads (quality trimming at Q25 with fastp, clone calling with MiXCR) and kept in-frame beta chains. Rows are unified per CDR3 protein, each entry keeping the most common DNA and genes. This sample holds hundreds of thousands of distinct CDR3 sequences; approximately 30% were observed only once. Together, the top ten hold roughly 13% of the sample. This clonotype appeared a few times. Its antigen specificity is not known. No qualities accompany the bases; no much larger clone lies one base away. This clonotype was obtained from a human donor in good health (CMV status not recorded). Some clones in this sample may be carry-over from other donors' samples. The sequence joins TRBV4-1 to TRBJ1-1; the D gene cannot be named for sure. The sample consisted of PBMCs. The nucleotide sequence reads TGCGCCAGCAGCCAAGATTTACAGAACACTGAAGCTTTCTTT. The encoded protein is CASSQDLQNTEAFF.